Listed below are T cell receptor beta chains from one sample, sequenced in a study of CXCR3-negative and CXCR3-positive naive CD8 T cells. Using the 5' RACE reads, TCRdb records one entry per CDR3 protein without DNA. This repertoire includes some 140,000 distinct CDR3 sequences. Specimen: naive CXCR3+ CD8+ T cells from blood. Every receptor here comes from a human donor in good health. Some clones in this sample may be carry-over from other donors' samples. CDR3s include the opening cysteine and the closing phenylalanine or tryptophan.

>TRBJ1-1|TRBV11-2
CASSLATGTKNTEAFF
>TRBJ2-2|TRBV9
CASSSRTGSTGELFF
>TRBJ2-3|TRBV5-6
CASRRTTKLTDTQYF
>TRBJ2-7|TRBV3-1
CASSQPPGLAVHEQYF
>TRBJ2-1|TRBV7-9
CASSSELGYNEQFF
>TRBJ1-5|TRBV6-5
CASRRDIISNQPQHF
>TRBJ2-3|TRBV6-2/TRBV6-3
CASSYSIVKMFIYTQYF
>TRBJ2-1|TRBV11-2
CASSSVRGYNEQFF
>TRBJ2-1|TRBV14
CASSQSTLGRQIVNEQFF
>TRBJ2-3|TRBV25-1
CASSEYEGWGTDTQYF
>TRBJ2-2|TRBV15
CATSREQEGPTGELFF
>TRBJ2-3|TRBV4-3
CASSQDATSGCTDTQYF
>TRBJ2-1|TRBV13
CASSPRAGDQDEQFF
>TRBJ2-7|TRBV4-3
CASSQDQGTSYEQYF
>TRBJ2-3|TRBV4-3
CASSQDARGSTDTQYF
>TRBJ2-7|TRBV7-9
CASSFSGDGNYDYEQYF
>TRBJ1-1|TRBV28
CASSLAGEGTEAFF
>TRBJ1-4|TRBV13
CASSLSRGNEKLFF
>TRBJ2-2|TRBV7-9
CASSFWTSSTVELFF
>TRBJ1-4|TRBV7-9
CASSSRVTNEKLFF
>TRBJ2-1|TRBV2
CASIPGSYNEQFF
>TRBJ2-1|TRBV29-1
CSVLSGVHNEQFF
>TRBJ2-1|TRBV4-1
CASSHSPREVGEQFF
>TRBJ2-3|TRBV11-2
CASSRGDWTDTQYF
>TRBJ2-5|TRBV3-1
CASSHTAGGMETQYF
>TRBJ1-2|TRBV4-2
CASSQEQPFTGYTF
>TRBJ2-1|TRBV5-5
CASSQGQVDLSEQFF
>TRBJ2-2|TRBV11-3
CASSPPRSGDTGELFF
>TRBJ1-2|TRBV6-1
CASSEAERRGLGYGYTF
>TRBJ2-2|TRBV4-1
CASSQVGYANTGELFF
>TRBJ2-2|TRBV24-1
CATEGQGQNTGELFF
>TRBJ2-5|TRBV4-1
CASSRGQRPMETQYF
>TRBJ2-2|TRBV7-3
CASSQTGGYTGELFF
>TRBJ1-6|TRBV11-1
CASSLIRASSYNSPLHF
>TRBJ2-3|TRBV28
CASGGGGTDTQYF
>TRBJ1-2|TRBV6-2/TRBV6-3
CASTEHRDREDGYTF
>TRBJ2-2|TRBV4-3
CASSHGTGTTGELFF
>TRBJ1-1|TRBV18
CASSPPYRVGQGNTEAFF
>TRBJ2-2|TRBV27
CASSLYALRVGTGELFF
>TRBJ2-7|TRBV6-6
CASSYRVGDGSYEQYF
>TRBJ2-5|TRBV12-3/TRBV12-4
CASSSTWTSGGQETQYF
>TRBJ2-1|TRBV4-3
CASSVRLAGAGSSYNEQFF
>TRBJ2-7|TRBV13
CASSLETTSGRPLREQYF
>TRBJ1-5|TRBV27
CASSLLAGGNQPQHF
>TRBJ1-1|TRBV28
CASSLRRSNTEAFF
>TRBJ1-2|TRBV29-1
CSAGALDRVNYGYTF